The text below deals with one T cell receptor beta chain. Its target is not known. MiXCR, run by TCRdb on the reads, gives a single entry per CDR3 protein. Counted here are 570,000 or so distinct CDR3 sequences, roughly 42% occurring once; the ten biggest clones make up 48%. The entry originates in a study of T cell repertoires in cytomegalovirus infection. Study overall: HLA-B-restricted CMV epitopes that are well studied, plus recently identified HLA-C-restricted ones, were used by the study. General study results and limits: Pooled public TCR beta family frequency picked out CMV carriers with the relevant HLA. There were HLA-C-restricted CMV-specific TCR beta clonotypes dominating the ex vivo response.

CDR1 is MNHEY and CDR2 is SMNVEV in the germline V gene (reference sequence). Trimming cost V 5 bases and J 5 bases, with 13 bases left between them. CDR3 length: 14 residues. The sequence was collected from a human donor in good health (CMV status not recorded). Some clones in this sample may be carry-over from other donors' samples. V usage is TRBV27 and J usage is TRBJ2-1, with D possibly being TRBD2 (6 bases). Specimen: cultured PBMCs, collected from culture after CMV antigen stimulation. The CDR3 region is CASSRPGLDNEQFF. CDR3 nucleotides: TGTGCCAGCAGTAGGCCGGGACTCGACAATGAGCAGTTCTTC.